This T cell receptor (beta chain) was profiled in a study of T cells in women clearing cervical HPV infection. Study background: Controls gave blood once infection was undetectable; cases at lesion identification. Regarding the study as a whole: Timing of associations relative to infection is unclear; T-cell subsets were not isolated.

The data were produced by immunoSEQ multiplex PCR, yet TCRdb's version contains in-frame clones alone and is incomplete. The sample includes 44,000 or so clones. All donors had a single incident cervical HPV16 infection, not prevalent. Worth noting for this clone: Its antigen is undetermined.

Sequencing input: blood buffy coat. This clonotype originated in a woman aged 18-70 years with a cervical HPV16 infection that either progressed to CIN3+ or cleared (not recorded which).

CDR3 sequence: CASSYGMVGHDYEQYF. The sequenced CDR3 bases are TGTGCCAGCAGTTATGGGATGGTGGGACACGATTACGAG. The chain joins TRBV6-9 to TRBJ2-7; weak D call: TRBD1 (6 bases). Read data end 3 residues before the CDR3 end; the end is taken from the germline J gene. The CDR3 is 16 residues long. Trimming stripped 2 bases from V and 4 bases from J, with 18 bases between. Germline V gives CDR1 MNHGY, CDR2 SVAAGI.